Sequencing of this T cell receptor beta chain was carried out in a study of blood T cells in healthy people across ages (dated by TCRdb to the mid-2010s). About the full investigation: In model experiments, roughly one uniquely barcoded TCR beta cDNA molecule per two T cells was captured by template switching. Using the same blood draw, the study looked at two additional independent replicas of 1 million unique cDNA reads for two donors, one aged 18 to 30 and the other aged 80 or older. To avoid experimental bias, donors of different ages were distributed randomly across sequencing lanes. The donors were split into four age groups: young (average about 15 years), middle-aged (about 40), aged (about 62) and long-lived (82). The study measured age-related changes in TCR beta repertoire diversity using deep sequencing normalized with unique cDNA molecular identifiers.

Measured from the cysteine to the phenylalanine, the CDR3 is 14 residues long. This entry keeps only the CDR3 DNA: 42 bases, framed from base 1. Sequences SEHNR (CDR1) and FQNEAQ (CDR2) are obtained from the germline V gene (reference sequence). Notes on this clonotype: No cognate antigen has been identified for it. This clone may be a read error of a much larger clone one base away.

The method behind the library was 5' RACE. Sequencing was performed on an Illumina HiSeq 2500. The second PCR ran for roughly 7 to 11 cycles and used a J-beta primer mix along with a sample-barcoded 5' primer. A unique molecular identifier was introduced onto each TCR beta cDNA molecule by a template-switch 5' adaptor carrying 12 random nucleotides. Each sample yielded at least 3 million CDR3-containing paired-end reads. The Mint cDNA synthesis kit, primed by a TRBC-specific oligonucleotide, was used to synthesize first-strand cDNA from all RNA. Following uracil-DNA glycosylase treatment, a first 18-cycle PCR with universal primers M1SS and BC2_uni_R was performed on all cDNA. The original methods were these. Each sample was normalized by randomly selecting 1 million high-quality reads, each carrying a distinct molecular identifier. Reads with shared molecular identifiers were discarded instead of being binned into consensus sequences. CDR3 identification, clonotype clustering and error correction used MiTCR with a Q25 quality threshold and the strictest error-elimination algorithm. A nonparametric unseen species model with Euler transformation was used to estimate lower-bound total TCR beta diversity. The public sequencing data were trimmed at Q25 with fastp and processed into clonotypes with MiXCR by TCRdb, which kept only in-frame beta chains. Each record represents a unique CDR3 protein, reported with the most common genes and DNA among its rows. What appears here as the V and J calls and clone size reflects TCRdb's work, not the paper's. The sample table lists 550,000 to 750,000 distinct CDR3 sequences, 20% to 25% of them with a count of one. The top ten clones comprise roughly 3.6% of the sample.

What the study reported, not specific to this receptor: Since profiling was done on bulk unsorted PBMCs, naive and antigen-experienced compartments could not be conclusively compared. Estimates of total diversity based on one million sequenced T cells were considered lower bounds and underestimates. As age increased, observed TCR beta diversity per million T cells dropped in a roughly linear way, and a significant reduction was already evident by age 40. A strong correlation was found between observed TCR beta diversity and the percentage of naive T cells measured by flow cytometry. The CMV infection status of donors was not known, potentially confounding age-related changes in expanded clonotypes. Compared with the aged group, more naive CD4+ T cells, fewer expanded clones and increased TCR diversity were shown by the long-lived group, suggesting age selection.

The roughly 38 donors, aged about 6 to 100 years, were systemically healthy Caucasian individuals from Russia. Each donor gave 8 to 10 milliliters of peripheral blood, collected into EDTA-treated Vacutainer tubes. PBMCs were isolated by Ficoll-Paque density-gradient centrifugation, with at least 6.5 million obtained per sample. Trizol reagent was used to extract total RNA from PBMCs, with at least 5 micrograms per sample. Naive CD45RAhigh/CD27high T cell percentages were measured by flow cytometry on a PBMC aliquot from every donor. The receptor chain draws on TRBV7-9 and TRBJ2-5; matching of 5 bases hints at TRBD2 as the D gene. This sequence was found in a man in his sixties or seventies in good health. Material for sequencing was blood. The base sequence is TGTGCCGGCAGCTCATACCGGGAAGAAGAGACCCAGTACTTC. This gives the protein CAGSSYREEETQYF.